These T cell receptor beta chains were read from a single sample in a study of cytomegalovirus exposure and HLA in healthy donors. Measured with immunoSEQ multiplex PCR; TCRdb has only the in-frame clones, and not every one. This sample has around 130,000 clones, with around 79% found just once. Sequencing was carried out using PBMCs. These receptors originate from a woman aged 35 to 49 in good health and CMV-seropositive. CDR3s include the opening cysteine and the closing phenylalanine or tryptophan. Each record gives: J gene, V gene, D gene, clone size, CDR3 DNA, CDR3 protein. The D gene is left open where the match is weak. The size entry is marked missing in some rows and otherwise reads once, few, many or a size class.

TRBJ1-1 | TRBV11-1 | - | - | TGTGCCAGCAGCCCCTCTTACACTGAAGCTTTCTTT | CASSPSYTEAFF
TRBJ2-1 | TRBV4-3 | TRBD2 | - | TGCGCCAGCAGCCGTACTGCCACTAGCGGGAGTAAGGGGGGGCAGTTCTTC | CASSRTATSGSKGGQFF
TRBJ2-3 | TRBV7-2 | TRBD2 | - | TGTGCCAGCAGCTGGCGACTAGCGGGTAGCACAGATACGCAGTATTTT | CASSWRLAGSTDTQYF
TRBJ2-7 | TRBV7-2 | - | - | TGTGCCAGCAGCTTCTATTTGGGTGCGGGGGAGCAGTACTTC | CASSFYLGAGEQYF
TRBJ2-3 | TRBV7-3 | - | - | TGTGCCAGCAGCTTAGTCGGTAGGGGGGGGGCCGACAAAAGCACAGATACGCAGTATTTT | CASSLVGRGGADKSTDTQYF
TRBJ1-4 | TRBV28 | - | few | TGTGCCATTAGAAAAACGGGGGCAACTAATGAAAAACTGTTTTTT | CAIRKTGATNEKLFF
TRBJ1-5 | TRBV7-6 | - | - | TGTGCCAGCAGCTCTGGCCCGGGTAGCAATCAGCCCCAGCATTTT | CASSSGPGSNQPQHF
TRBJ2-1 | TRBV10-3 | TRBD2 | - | TGTGCCACTACAGCTAGCGGTTCCTACAATGAGCAGTTCTTC | CATTASGSYNEQFF
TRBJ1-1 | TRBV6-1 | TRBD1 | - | TGTGCCAGCAGTGACGTAAGGACAGGGAAGGACACTGAAGCTTTCTTT | CASSDVRTGKDTEAFF
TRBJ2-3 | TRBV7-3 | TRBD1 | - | TGTGCCAGCAGCTTAATGGCAGGGGGTAGCACAGATACGCAGTATTTT | CASSLMAGGSTDTQYF
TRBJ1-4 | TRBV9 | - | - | TGTGCCAGCACCCCCGGTGCTAAGGGGGCTAATGAAAAACTGTTTTTT | CASTPGAKGANEKLFF
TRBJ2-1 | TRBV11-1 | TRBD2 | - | TGTGCCAGCAGCTTAGCGGGACTAGCGGGAGGAGGGCATGAGCAGTTCTTC | CASSLAGLAGGGHEQFF
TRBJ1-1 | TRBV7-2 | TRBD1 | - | TGTGCCAGCAGCTCACAGGGGGCAGAGTACACTGAAGCTTTCTTT | CASSSQGAEYTEAFF
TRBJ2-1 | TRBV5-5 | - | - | TGTGCCAGCAGCTTCTCGGACTCGCCCCACAATGAGCAGTTCTTC | CASSFSDSPHNEQFF
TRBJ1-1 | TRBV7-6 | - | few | TGTGCCAGCAGCTTAATGGGCAACACTGAAGCTTTCTTT | CASSLMGNTEAFF
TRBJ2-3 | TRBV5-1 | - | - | TGCGCCAGCAGCTTGCTGGGCGGACACACAGATACGCAGTATTTT | CASSLLGGHTDTQYF
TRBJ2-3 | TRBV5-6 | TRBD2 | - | TGTGCCAGCAGCTTGCCCCTAGCGGATTACACAGATACGCAGTATTTT | CASSLPLADYTDTQYF
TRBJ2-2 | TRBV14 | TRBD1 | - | TGTGCCAGCAGCCTCGGCACAGGGGGATGGACCGGGGAGCTGTTTTTT | CASSLGTGGWTGELFF
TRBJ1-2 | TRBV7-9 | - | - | TGTGCCAGCAGCTTTTTGGTAGGGGTCTATGGCTACACCTTC | CASSFLVGVYGYTF
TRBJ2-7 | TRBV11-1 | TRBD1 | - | TGTGCCAGCAGCTTAGCCCCGGGACAGGCCTCCTACGAGCAGTACTTC | CASSLAPGQASYEQYF
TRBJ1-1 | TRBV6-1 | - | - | TGTGCCAGTCATCGGGGAAACACTGAAGCTTTCTTT | CASHRGNTEAFF
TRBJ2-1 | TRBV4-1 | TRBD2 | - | TGCGCCAGCAGCCAAGCTAGCGGGGGGGATTACAATGAGCAGTTCTTC | CASSQASGGDYNEQFF
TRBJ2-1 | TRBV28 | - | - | TGTGCCAGCAGTCCCCGGACCGAGGCCGGGGTGAATGAGCAGTTCTTC | CASSPRTEAGVNEQFF
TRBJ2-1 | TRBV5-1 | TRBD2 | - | TGCGCCAGCAGCTTGAAGAGCGGGGGGGCTCACAATGAGCAGTTCTTC | CASSLKSGGAHNEQFF